Below are 2 T cell receptor beta chains sequenced from a single sample in a study of OX40 agonist ivuxolimab in advanced cancers. The protocol was immunoSEQ multiplex PCR, while the TCRdb copy is restricted to in-frame clones and leaves out a portion. The table shows some 55,000 clones, with approximately 93% occurring only once. Sample: CD4+ or CD8+ T cells sorted from blood, taken in a trial of the OX40 agonist ivuxolimab. These receptors originate from an adult with an advanced solid tumor such as melanoma, head and neck, liver or kidney cancer.

This clone was recorded once. The rearrangement joins TRBV29-1 to TRBJ2-3, with 7 bases aligning to TRBD2. The V and J ends lost 6 bases and 2 bases, in that order; junction bases with no gene match: 11. The CDR3 is 15 amino acids. CDR1 and CDR2 from the germline V gene are SQVTM and ANQGSEA. This chain's CDR3 is CSVGVGRGVTDTQYF. The CDR3 DNA sequence: TGCAGCGTCGGAGTTGGGAGGGGAGTCACAGATACGCAGTATTTT.

The genes are TRBV28 and TRBJ2-5; D is uncertain. Trimming stripped 5 bases from V and 3 bases from J, with 7 bases between. Per germline, CDR1 MDHEN and CDR2 SYDVKM. The length of the CDR3 is 12 residues. CDR3 DNA: TGTGCCAGCAGTGGGGTAGAAGAGACCCAGTACTTC. Translation gives CASSGVEETQYF. Supplemented by reference TRBV28 and TRBJ2-5, the full variable domain reads DVKVTQSSRYLVKRTGEKVFLECVQDMDHENMFWYRQDPGLGLRLIYFSYDVKMKEKGDIPEGYSVSREKKERFSLILESASTNQTSMYLCASSGVEETQYFGPGTRLLVL.